The present T cell receptor (beta chain) was sequenced within a study of T cell changes during pregnancy in multiple sclerosis. On this clone: An end of the junction does not agree with germline; a read error may underlie this.

Sequencing was performed with immunoSEQ multiplex PCR; in TCRdb, only in-frame clones are kept and a portion is missing. The sample includes about 28,000 clones, 92% of them seen just once. This CDR3 is built from 15 residues. The germline V gene encodes CDR1 SGHAT and CDR2 FQNNGV. Material: peripheral blood, obtained in the first trimester of pregnancy. The V call is TRBV11-2, the J call TRBJ2-5; weak D call: TRBD2 (5 bases). This TCR was recovered from a female donor in good health, enrolled as a control in a pregnancy study. Here the CDR3 DNA reads TGTGCCAGCAGCATAGACGTAGCGCTTGGCGAGACCCAGTACTTC. This sequence encodes CASSIDVALGETQYF.